Detailed here is one TCR beta chain. No antigen is known for it. Researchers ran the PCR with 60 Vbeta and 13 Jbeta primers. The protocol was immunoSEQ multiplex PCR, while the TCRdb copy is restricted to in-frame clones and leaves out a portion. This sample's table has about 140,000 clones. This record belongs to a study of cytomegalovirus exposure and HLA in healthy donors. Study results and limitations: Presence/absence results assume similar sequencing depth per donor, which may not hold. Association with HLA alleles at 0.05 false discovery rate was found for roughly 17,000 TCR beta sequences in a later analysis.

The CDR3 runs 14 residues. Germline V gene lookup returns CDR1 MNHEY and CDR2 SVGAGI. V lost 4 bases, J lost 2 bases, and 12 bases lay in between. The sequence was obtained from a male donor in good health and CMV-seronegative. The sample consisted of PBMCs. The chain carries TRBV6-5 and TRBJ2-7; no reliable D call. The CDR3 bases are TGTGCCAGCAGTTCCACTATGAGCGCCTACGAGCAGTACTTC. It translates to CASSSTMSAYEQYF.